Below, 8 T cell receptor beta chains from the same sample are listed, as sequenced in a study of blood T cell repertoires in COVID-19. Produced via immunoSEQ multiplex PCR; TCRdb's table is partial and in-frame only. The table has about 230,000 clones, around 78% seen once. The sample was peripheral blood. The receptor source for this set is a woman in her 70s with active or convalescent COVID-19.

J is TRBJ1-1 and V is TRBV10-1, with 7 positions matching TRBD1. V was pared by 7 bases and J by 2 bases, with 4 bases of the junction left unmatched. Per germline, CDR1 WNHNN and CDR2 SYGVQD (reference sequence). The CDR3 has 13 amino acids. DNA of the CDR3: TGCGCCAGCATGGACAGGCGCAACACTGAAGCTTTCTTT. This sequence encodes CASMDRRNTEAFF.

The chain has TRBV3-1 (or the pseudogene TRBV3-2) and TRBJ2-2; D may be TRBD1 (6 bases). With 0 bases removed from V and 7 bases from J, the gap between germline ends came to 15 bases. CDR3 length equals 16 residues. Looked up from germline, CDR1 is LGHDT and CDR2 is YNNKEL (reference sequence). The CDR3 protein is CASSQDIGRGDGELFF. As DNA, the CDR3 is TGTGCCAGCAGCCAAGATATCGGCAGGGGAGACGGGGAGCTGTTTTTT.

The V gene is TRBV5-8, the J gene TRBJ2-3; possibly TRBD2 for D (5 bases). V gave up 4 bases and J gave up 0 bases, with 12 bases separating them. Looked up from germline, CDR1 is SGHTS and CDR2 is YDEGEE. The CDR3 is 15 residues long. In nucleotides, the CDR3 is TGTGCCAGCAGCCCCGGGGTATCTAGCACAGATACGCAGTATTTT. Its translation is CASSPGVSSTDTQYF.

This sequence joins TRBV9 and TRBJ1-2, with D possibly TRBD1 on 5 matching bases. Germline V gene data show CDR1 as SGDLS and CDR2 as YYNGEE. The CDR3 is 15 amino acids. V was cut by 4 bases and J by 6 bases, with 19 bases left in between. CDR3 residues: CASSPRGWADDGYTF. CDR3 coding DNA: TGTGCCAGCAGCCCTCGGGGGTGGGCAGACGATGGCTACACCTTC.

This clone was seen only once. This chain connects TRBV18 to TRBJ2-1, with D possibly TRBD1 on 6 matching bases. CDR3 length equals 16 residues. Trimming removed 2 bases at V and 10 bases at J, with 21 bases between. CDR1 and CDR2 (germline): KGHSH, LQKENI. The CDR3 is CASSPVTRGSGEEQFF. CDR3 in DNA: TGTGCCAGCTCACCAGTGACAAGGGGGTCAGGGGAGGAGCAGTTCTTC.

This clone was recorded a few times. The genes are TRBV5-1 and TRBJ2-5; D is uncertain. Germline loops: CDR1 SGHRS, CDR2 YFSETQ. The germline V and J ends were trimmed by 0 bases and 1 base, with 7 bases remaining between them. CDR3 length equals 14 residues. The CDR3 nucleotides read TGCGCCAGCAGCTTGGGAGGCTCCCAAGAGACCCAGTACTTC. Translation: CASSLGGSQETQYF.

The chain carries TRBV15 and TRBJ2-2, with 10 positions matching TRBD1. V was clipped by 1 base and J by 1 base; unmatched bases: 6. Germline CDR1 reads LNHNV; CDR2 reads YYDKDF (reference sequence). The CDR3 sequence is 18 residues long. The CDR3 reads CATSRVPGQGVNTGELFF. The DNA of the CDR3 is TGTGCCACCAGCAGAGTTCCTGGACAGGGGGTGAACACCGGGGAGCTGTTTTTT. The complete variable domain, with remaining parts taken from reference TRBV15 and TRBJ2-2, reads DAMVIQNPRYQVTQFGKPVTLSCSQTLNHNVMYWYQQKSSQAPKLLFHYYDKDFNNEADTPDNFQSRRPNTSFCFLDIRSPGLGDTAMYLCATSRVPGQGVNTGELFFGEGSRLTVL.

This clone showed up just once. The rearrangement links TRBV5-4 to TRBJ2-3, with D perhaps TRBD1 (6 bases). Germline V CDR1 and CDR2: SGHNT, YYREEE (reference sequence). The CDR3 covers 13 residues. Trimming left V 4 bases short and J 1 base short, with 7 bases between. The CDR3 DNA is TGTGCCAGCAGCCGACAGGGCACAGATACGCAGTATTTT. It codes for CASSRQGTDTQYF.